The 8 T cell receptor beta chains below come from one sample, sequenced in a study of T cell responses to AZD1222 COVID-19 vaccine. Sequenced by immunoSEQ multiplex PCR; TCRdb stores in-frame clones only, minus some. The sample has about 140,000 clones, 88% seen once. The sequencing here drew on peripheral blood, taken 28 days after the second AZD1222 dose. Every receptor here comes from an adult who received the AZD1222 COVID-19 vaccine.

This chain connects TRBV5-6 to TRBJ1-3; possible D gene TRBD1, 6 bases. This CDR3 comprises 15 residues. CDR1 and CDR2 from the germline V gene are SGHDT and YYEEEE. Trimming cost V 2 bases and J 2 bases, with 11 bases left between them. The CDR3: CASSFLQGPGNTIYF. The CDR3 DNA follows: TGTGCCAGCAGCTTTTTGCAGGGGCCTGGAAACACCATATATTTT.

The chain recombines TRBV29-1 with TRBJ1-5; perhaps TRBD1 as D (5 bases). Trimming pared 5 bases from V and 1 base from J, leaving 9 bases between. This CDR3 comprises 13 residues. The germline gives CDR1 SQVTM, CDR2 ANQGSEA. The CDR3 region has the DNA TGCAGCGTTCAACAGGAGAGCAATCAGCCCCAGCATTTT. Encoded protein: CSVQQESNQPQHF.

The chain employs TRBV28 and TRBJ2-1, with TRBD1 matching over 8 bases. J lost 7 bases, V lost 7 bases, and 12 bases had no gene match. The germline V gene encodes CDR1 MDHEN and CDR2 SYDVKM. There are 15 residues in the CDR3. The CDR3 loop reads CASMGDRLARNEQFF. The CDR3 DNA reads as TGTGCCAGCATGGGGGACAGGCTTGCACGTAATGAGCAGTTCTTC.

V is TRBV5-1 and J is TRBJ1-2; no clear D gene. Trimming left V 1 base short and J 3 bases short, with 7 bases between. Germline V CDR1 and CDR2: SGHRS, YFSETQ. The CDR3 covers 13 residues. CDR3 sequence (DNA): TGCGCCAGCAGCTTGCACAGCGACTATGGCTACACCTTC. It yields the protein CASSLHSDYGYTF.

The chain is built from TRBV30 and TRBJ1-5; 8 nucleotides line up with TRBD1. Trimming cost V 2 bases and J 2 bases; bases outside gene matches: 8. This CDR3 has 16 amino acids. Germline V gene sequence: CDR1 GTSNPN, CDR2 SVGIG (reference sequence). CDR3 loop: CAWSITGGNGNQPQHF. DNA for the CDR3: TGTGCCTGGAGTATTACAGGGGGTAACGGCAATCAGCCCCAGCATTTT. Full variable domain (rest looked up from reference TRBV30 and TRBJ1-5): SQTIHQWPATLVQPVGSPLSLECTVEGTSNPNLYWYRQAAGRGLQLLFYSVGIGQISSEVPQNLSASRPQDRQFILSSKKLLLSDSGFYLCAWSITGGNGNQPQHFGDGTRLSIL.

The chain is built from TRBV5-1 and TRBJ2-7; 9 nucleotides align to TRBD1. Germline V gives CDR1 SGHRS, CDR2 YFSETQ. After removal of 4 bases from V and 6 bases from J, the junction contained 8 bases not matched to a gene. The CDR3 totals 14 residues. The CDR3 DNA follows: TGCGCCAGCAGCCCCCGGGACAGGGTAGGCGAGCAGTACTTC. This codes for CASSPRDRVGEQYF.

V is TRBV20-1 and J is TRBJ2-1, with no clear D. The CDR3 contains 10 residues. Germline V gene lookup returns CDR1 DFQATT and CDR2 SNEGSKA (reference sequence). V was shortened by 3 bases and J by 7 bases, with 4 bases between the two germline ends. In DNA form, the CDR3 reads TGCAGTGCTAGCGAGAATGAGCAGTTCTTC. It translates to CSASENEQFF.

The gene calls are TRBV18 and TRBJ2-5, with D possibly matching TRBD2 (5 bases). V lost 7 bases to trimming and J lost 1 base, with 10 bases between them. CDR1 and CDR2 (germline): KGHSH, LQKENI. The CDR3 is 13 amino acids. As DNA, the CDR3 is TGTGCCAGCTGCGGAGGCGGCCAAGAGACCCAGTACTTC. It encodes CASCGGGQETQYF. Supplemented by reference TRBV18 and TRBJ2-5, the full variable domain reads NAGVMQNPRHLVRRRGQEARLRCSPMKGHSHVYWYRQLPEEGLKFMVYLQKENIIDESGMPKERFSAEFPKEGPSILRIQQVVRGDSAAYFCASCGGGQETQYFGPGTRLLVL.